The 30 T cell receptor beta chains below come from one sample, sequenced in a study of CD8 T cells in ankylosing spondylitis. TCRdb redid the calling of the 5' RACE reads with MiXCR, one entry per CDR3 protein. The sample gives 130,000 or so distinct CDR3 sequences, 17% of which show up once; 33% is in the top ten. No antigen has been identified for these receptors. Overall study results and limits: Characteristic of ankylosing spondylitis blood, it appeared, was a TCR beta motif comprising about 8 highly homologous variants.

The sample consisted of blood, either unsorted or a sorted T cell fraction (not recorded which). The receptors here all came from a male donor with ankylosing spondylitis.

This clonotype came up a few times. Sequence at one end of the junction differs from germline and may be a read error. The V call is TRBV4-1, the J call TRBJ2-2; TRBD2 matches at 9 bases. The CDR3 consists of 16 residues. Looked up from germline, CDR1 is MGHRA and CDR2 is YSYEKL. The CDR3 loop reads CASSQDRLAVTGELFF. The CDR3 nucleotides are TGCGCCAGCAGCCAAGATAGACTAGCGGTCACCGGGGAACTGTTTTTT.

This clonotype was seen a few times. The chain employs TRBV29-1 and TRBJ1-4, with unresolved D. V lost 4 bases and J lost 6, with 6 bases in between. The CDR3 contains 11 residues. The germline V gene has CDR1 SQVTM and CDR2 ANQGSEA. In DNA form, the CDR3 reads TGCAGCGTTGGGGTTTATGAAAAACTGTTTTTT. This sequence encodes CSVGVYEKLFF.

This chain connects TRBV7-8 to TRBJ2-5; no clear D. Trimming pared 7 bases from V and 4 bases from J, leaving 22 bases between. Germline CDR1 SGHVS, CDR2 FQNEAQ. CDR3 size: 16 residues. CDR3 sequence reads: CASNLLSEMLLETQYF. The CDR3 nucleotides are TGTGCCAGCAACCTTCTTTCGGAAATGCTGTTAGAGACCCAGTACTTC.

The J gene is TRBJ2-7, the V gene TRBV27; D not certain. In germline, CDR1 is MNHEY, CDR2 SMNVEV (reference sequence). The CDR3 has 13 residues. Trimming took 4 bases from V and 5 from J, leaving 12 bases between them. The CDR3 spells CASSWSRSDEQYF. As DNA, the CDR3 is TGTGCCAGCAGTTGGTCCAGGTCGGACGAGCAGTACTTC.

CDR3 sequence reads: CASSPRSTDSPLHF. The CDR3, as DNA: TGTGCCAGCAGCCCCCGCAGCACAGATTCACCCCTCCACTTT. V is TRBV11-2 and J is TRBJ1-6; no definite D call. V was trimmed by 5 bases and J by 8 bases, leaving 13 bases between them. From germline, CDR1 is SGHAT and CDR2 FQNNGV. The CDR3 is 14 amino acids.

A few counts support this clonotype. V and J are TRBV2 and TRBJ1-5, with 9 positions matching TRBD1. The CDR3 has 14 residues. V lost 6 bases, J lost 5 bases, and 5 bases stayed unmatched. Germline CDR1 is SNHLY and CDR2 is FYNNEI. The CDR3 DNA follows: TGTGCCAGCAGCTGGGACAGGGCACATCAGCCCCAGCATTTT. It is translated as CASSWDRAHQPQHF.

This clonotype was seen more than once but under ten times. This chain uses TRBV5-1 with TRBJ1-1; 10 bases are a match to TRBD1. J gave up 6 bases and V 4 bases, and 9 bases lay outside the gene matches. CDR1 is SGHRS and CDR2 is YFSETQ in the germline V gene. This CDR3 is built from 15 residues. The CDR3 DNA follows: TGCGCCAGCAGCGAAAGACAGGGGGCAGACCCTGAAGCTTTCTTT. Its translation is CASSERQGADPEAFF.

The chain combines TRBV6-1 with TRBJ2-3; D is unclear. Per germline, CDR1 MNHNS and CDR2 SASEGT. The CDR3 spans 14 residues. With 6 bases removed from V and 0 bases from J, the gap between germline ends came to 10 bases. CDR3 nucleotides: TGTGCCAGCAGCCGTCGCTCTAGCACAGATACGCAGTATTTT. It specifies CASSRRSSTDTQYF.

The rearrangement joins TRBV2 to TRBJ1-1; possible D gene TRBD1, 5 bases. The CDR3 runs to 12 residues. From germline, CDR1 is SNHLY and CDR2 FYNNEI. Trimming shortened V by 4 bases and J by 8 bases, and 11 bases separated the two germline ends. The CDR3 reads CASSARVVEAFF. In nucleotides, the CDR3 is TGTGCCAGCAGTGCCAGGGTGGTCGAAGCTTTCTTT.

The rearrangement links TRBV27 to TRBJ2-7, with 7 positions matching TRBD1. Germline CDR1 reads MNHEY; CDR2 reads SMNVEV (reference sequence). The CDR3 consists of 15 residues. The trim removed 5 bases at V and 2 bases at J, leaving 9 bases unmatched. This chain's CDR3 is CASSPGTEETYEQYF. The DNA for the CDR3 is TGTGCCAGCAGTCCCGGGACAGAAGAAACCTACGAGCAGTACTTC.

The chain links TRBV4-2 to TRBJ2-7; D is ambiguous. The germline V gene has CDR1 LGHNA and CDR2 YNFKEQ. Between the trimmed V and J ends, which lost 1 base and 3 bases, there was a span of 19 bases. The CDR3 is made up of 17 amino acids. The chain's CDR3 is CASSQVVGPQGHYEQYF. The CDR3 coding sequence is TGTGCCAGCAGCCAAGTGGTAGGACCACAAGGGCACTACGAGCAGTACTTC.

This clonotype has only a few counts. The rearrangement links TRBV4-1 to TRBJ1-2; possible D gene TRBD1, 5 bases. The CDR3 extends over 15 amino acids. From germline, CDR1 is MGHRA and CDR2 YSYEKL. The V end lost 3 bases, the J end lost 3 bases, and 14 bases lay between the germline ends. CDR3 coding DNA: TGCGCCAGCAGCCACGCCGGGACTCCGGACTATGGCTACACCTTC. Translating gives CASSHAGTPDYGYTF.

This clonotype appeared a few times. The chain links TRBV2 to TRBJ2-7; 11 nucleotides agree with TRBD2. Germline values: CDR1 SNHLY, CDR2 FYNNEI. The V gene end was trimmed by 6 bases and the J gene end by 3 bases; junction bases not matched to a gene: 10. This CDR3 is built from 16 residues. CDR3 sequence: CASSAGLAEFFYEQYF. The CDR3 DNA follows: TGTGCCAGCAGCGCGGGACTAGCGGAGTTCTTCTACGAGCAGTACTTC. The full variable domain, its missing parts supplied by reference TRBV2 and TRBJ2-7, is EPEVTQTPSHQVTQMGQEVILRCVPISNHLYFYWYRQILGQKVEFLVSFYNNEISEKSEIFDDQFSVERPDGSNFTLKIRSTKLEDSAMYFCASSAGLAEFFYEQYFGPGTRLTVT.

This clonotype was found a few times. The chain has TRBV4-3 and TRBJ2-1; D is perhaps TRBD2 (5 bases). This CDR3 contains 14 residues. The V end lost 8 bases, the J end lost 0 bases, and 11 bases lay between the germline ends. Germline values: CDR1 LGHNA, CDR2 YSLEER. Here the CDR3 reads CASGREPSYNEQFF. The CDR3, as DNA: TGCGCCAGCGGACGGGAACCCTCCTACAATGAGCAGTTCTTC.

The V call is TRBV14, the J call TRBJ2-3; 10 nucleotides align to TRBD2. V dropped 1 base and J dropped 2; count of bases not matched to a gene: 3. The CDR3 runs 16 residues. The germline gives CDR1 SGHDN, CDR2 FVKESK. CDR3 nucleotide sequence: TGTGCCAGCAGCCAAGCCCTAGCGGGAGTCACAGATACGCAGTATTTT. Residues: CASSQALAGVTDTQYF.

V and J are TRBV27 and TRBJ2-2; 8 nucleotides align to TRBD2. This CDR3 spans 18 amino acids. CDR1 and CDR2 from the germline V gene are MNHEY and SMNVEV (reference sequence). V gave up 0 bases and J gave up 4 bases; unmatched junction bases: 10. CDR3 loop: CASSLSAAGGSGTGELFF. The CDR3 DNA sequence: TGTGCCAGCAGTTTATCGGCTGCGGGAGGATCCGGCACCGGGGAGCTGTTTTTT.

A few counts support this clonotype. The J gene is TRBJ2-1, the V gene TRBV5-1; 11 bases map to TRBD2. The germline CDR1 and CDR2 sequences are SGHRS and YFSETQ. Trimming cost V 3 bases and J 2 bases; bases outside gene matches: 7. The CDR3 is 17 amino acids. The CDR3 region is CASSSPIAGGPYNEQFF. The CDR3 coding sequence is TGCGCCAGCAGCTCCCCTATAGCGGGAGGGCCCTACAATGAGCAGTTCTTC.

The CDR3 region is CASRSHAGPYEQYF. CDR3 nucleotide sequence: TGTGCCAGCAGATCTCACGCGGGACCCTACGAGCAGTACTTC. The gene calls are TRBV6-1 and TRBJ2-7, with D perhaps matching TRBD2 (6 bases). CDR1 is MNHNS, CDR2 SASEGT, per germline. Between the trimmed V and J ends, which lost 6 bases and 2 bases, there was a span of 14 bases. The CDR3 covers 14 residues.

The rearrangement uses TRBV6-5 and TRBJ1-1, with 8 bases fitting TRBD1. Per the germline V gene, CDR1 is MNHEY and CDR2 is SVGAGI. V dropped 4 bases and J dropped 0; count of bases not matched to a gene: 1. The CDR3 spans 14 residues. The CDR3 coding sequence is TGTGCCAGCAGTTGGACAGGGCTGAACACTGAAGCTTTCTTT. This translates into CASSWTGLNTEAFF.

Only a few counts were recorded for this clonotype. The rearrangement uses TRBV4-1 and TRBJ2-5; D might be TRBD1 (5 bases). Germline CDR1 reads MGHRA; CDR2 reads YSYEKL. Trimming took 0 bases from V and 9 from J, leaving 14 bases between them. This CDR3 has 14 residues. For the CDR3, the DNA is TGCGCCAGCAGCCAAGAACCAGGGTTTGTGTCCCAGTACTTC. This gives the protein CASSQEPGFVSQYF.

This clonotype was found many times. The J gene is TRBJ2-1, the V gene TRBV29-1; D gene uncertain. The length of the CDR3 is 13 residues. V gave up 3 bases and J gave up 2 bases, with 8 bases separating them. Germline V lookup: CDR1 SQVTM, CDR2 ANQGSEA. CDR3 residues: CSVELWTYNEQFF. The CDR3 region has the DNA TGCAGCGTTGAGTTATGGACCTACAATGAGCAGTTCTTC.

The genes are TRBV24-1 and TRBJ2-1; tentative D call: TRBD2 (6 bases). CDR1 KGHDR and CDR2 SFDVKD come from the germline V gene. The V gene lost 0 bases and the J gene lost 8 bases, with 13 bases spanning the gap. This CDR3 has 15 amino acids. CDR3 DNA sequence: TGTGCCACCAGTGATTTGGGCAGGGAGGACGATGAGCAGTTCTTC. It encodes CATSDLGREDDEQFF.

In its sample, this clonotype was seen many times. The chain joins TRBV14 to TRBJ2-5; TRBD1 matches 8 bases. The length of the CDR3 is 17 residues. Germline lookup yields CDR1 SGHDN and CDR2 FVKESK. V lost 4 bases to trimming and J lost 5 bases; unmatched junction nucleotides: 15. In DNA, the CDR3 is TGTGCCAGCAGCCCCAGGACAGGGAGAGGATTACAGGAGACCCAGTACTTC. It translates to CASSPRTGRGLQETQYF.

This clonotype was detected a few times. This chain joins TRBV7-3 and TRBJ2-3, with a weak D call TRBD1 (5 bases). CDR1 and CDR2 (germline): SGHTA, FQGTGA. V was trimmed by 8 bases and J by 3 bases, leaving 12 bases between them. There are 13 residues in the CDR3. CDR3 protein: CASSGLGTDTQYF. CDR3 sequence (DNA): TGTGCCAGCTCAGGGCTAGGAACAGATACGCAGTATTTT.

This chain uses TRBV7-2 with TRBJ1-1; no firm D call. V dropped 3 bases and J dropped 0 bases, with 17 bases sitting between them. This CDR3 is 17 amino acids long. CDR1 and CDR2 from the germline V gene are SGHTA and FQGNSA. CDR3 protein: CASSLLGSTDMNTEAFF. Written as DNA, the CDR3 is TGTGCCAGCAGCTTGCTCGGGTCCACTGACATGAACACTGAAGCTTTCTTT.

This clonotype was detected only a few times. The chain carries TRBV6-2 or TRBV6-3 and TRBJ2-3; 9 bases agree with TRBD2. This CDR3 region has 15 residues. Germline-derived CDR1 and CDR2 are MNHEY and SVGEGT. The V segment lost 6 bases and the J segment 7 bases; nucleotides outside the gene matches: 11. Here the CDR3 reads CASSPRSGSVYTQYF. CDR3 nucleotides: TGTGCCAGCAGCCCTCGTAGCGGGAGTGTATATACGCAGTATTTT.

The J gene is TRBJ1-5, the V gene TRBV7-9; tentative D call: TRBD1 (6 bases). The length of the CDR3 is 15 residues. Germline V gene sequence: CDR1 SEHNR, CDR2 FQNEAQ (reference sequence). V lost 5 bases, J lost 6 bases, and 17 bases lay in between. The CDR3 loop reads CASSLGYRDGQPQHF. The CDR3 DNA sequence: TGTGCCAGCAGCCTCGGGTACAGGGACGGTCAGCCCCAGCATTTT.

The table lists this clonotype with a few counts. V and J are TRBV7-9 and TRBJ2-7, with unresolved D. This CDR3 comprises 17 residues. The V gene's germline CDR1 is SEHNR and CDR2 FQNEAQ (reference sequence). The V end was cut by 4 bases, the J end by 3 bases, with 22 bases between. CDR3 coding DNA: TGTGCCAGCAGCTCAAGGTCCCGGGCCTCAAGGGACTACGAGCAGTACTTC. It codes for CASSSRSRASRDYEQYF.

This clonotype was picked up a small number of times. The rearrangement joins TRBV7-9 to TRBJ2-7, with TRBD1 as a possible D gene (6 bases). Germline loops: CDR1 SEHNR, CDR2 FQNEAQ (reference sequence). The germline V and J ends were trimmed by 2 bases and 1 base, with 12 bases remaining between them. The CDR3 is 15 residues long. Here the CDR3 DNA reads TGTGCCAGCAGCTTACGGACAGCGACATCCTACGAGCAGTACTTC. This encodes CASSLRTATSYEQYF.

In regard to this clonotype: A much more abundant neighbour one base away suggests this may be a read error. V and J are TRBV5-1 and TRBJ2-1; D is ambiguous. CDR3 length: 15 residues. From germline, CDR1 is SGHRS and CDR2 YFSETQ. The V gene lost 3 bases and the J gene lost 3 bases, with 13 bases spanning the gap. The CDR3 region is CASSYKSLIYNEQFF. The CDR3 bases are TGCGCCAGCAGCTATAAAAGCCTGATCTACAATGAGCAGTTCTTC.